Presented here are 23 T cell receptor beta chains from one specimen sequenced in a study of cytomegalovirus exposure and HLA in healthy donors. The protocol was immunoSEQ multiplex PCR, while the TCRdb copy is restricted to in-frame clones and leaves out a portion. The sample contains about 360,000 clones, 86% of which appear only once. The sequenced material came from PBMCs. The receptors derive from a woman younger than 35 in good health and CMV-seronegative.

The genes are TRBV2 and TRBJ1-2, with 8 nucleotides matching TRBD1. J was trimmed by 4 bases and V by 10 bases; bases with no gene match: 11. The germline V gene encodes CDR1 SNHLY and CDR2 FYNNEI. This CDR3 has 14 residues. CDR3 DNA: TGTGCCACCTCTACAGGGGGAGGAGGCTATGGCTACACCTTC. Translation gives CATSTGGGGYGYTF.

The genes are TRBV5-6 and TRBJ2-5, with D tentatively TRBD1 (6 bases). Germline CDR1 SGHDT, CDR2 YYEEEE. The CDR3 is 15 amino acids. Trimming took off 3 bases at V and 2 bases at J, with 14 bases between the two ends. The CDR3 is CASSWTGTSQETQYF. The DNA of the CDR3 is TGTGCCAGCAGCTGGACGGGGACATCGCAAGAGACCCAGTACTTC.

The CDR3 DNA reads TGTGCCAGCAGTTACACCTGGACATCCCCCGAGCAGTACTTC. Protein: CASSYTWTSPEQYF. V usage is TRBV6-6 and J usage is TRBJ2-7; TRBD1 is a possible D gene (5 bases). Trimming shortened V by 2 bases and J by 6 bases, and 14 bases separated the two germline ends. Per germline, CDR1 MNHNY and CDR2 SVGAGI (reference sequence). The CDR3 is made up of 14 amino acids.

The rearrangement links TRBV27 to TRBJ1-1; D is undetermined. There are 15 residues in the CDR3. Germline assignment: CDR1 MNHEY and CDR2 SMNVEV (reference sequence). The V and J ends lost 0 bases and 1 base respectively, with 9 bases between them. DNA for the CDR3: TGTGCCAGCAGTTTATCGAGAGTCGGGAACACTGAAGCTTTCTTT. Its protein product is CASSLSRVGNTEAFF.

The chain recombines TRBV29-1 with TRBJ2-7; 9 nucleotides match TRBD2. The CDR3 totals 13 residues. V lost 4 bases, J lost 1 base, and 2 bases stayed unmatched. The germline CDR1 and CDR2 sequences are SQVTM and ANQGSEA. The CDR3 DNA is TGCAGCGTTGTAAGCGGGAGGTCCTACGAGCAGTACTTC. Its protein is CSVVSGRSYEQYF.

This chain uses TRBV18 with TRBJ2-5; TRBD1 matches 9 bases. Trimming at V came to 5 bases and at J to 4 bases, leaving 5 bases not matched to a gene. Per germline, CDR1 KGHSH and CDR2 LQKENI. The CDR3 is made up of 14 amino acids. CDR3 protein: CASSSGQGLETQYF. For the CDR3, the DNA is TGTGCCAGCTCATCGGGACAGGGTCTAGAGACCCAGTACTTC.

This chain joins TRBV5-1 and TRBJ2-1, with D maybe TRBD2 (5 bases). The CDR3 is 14 amino acids. V gave up 4 bases and J gave up 2 bases, with 10 bases separating them. Germline V gene sequence: CDR1 SGHRS, CDR2 YFSETQ. The chain's CDR3 is CASSVSSPYNEQFF. In DNA form, the CDR3 reads TGCGCCAGCAGCGTGTCTAGCCCCTACAATGAGCAGTTCTTC.

V is TRBV6-1 and J is TRBJ2-5; D is possibly TRBD1 (6 bases). V was cut by 7 bases and J by 5 bases, with 17 bases left in between. Looked up from germline, CDR1 is MNHNS and CDR2 is SASEGT. The CDR3 length is 14 residues. This CDR3 is CASIGGTSVETQYF. The CDR3 DNA is TGTGCCAGCATTGGTGGGACATCGGTTGAGACCCAGTACTTC.

The sample holds one count of this clone. The V gene is TRBV6-5, the J gene TRBJ2-7, with no clear D. Germline V lookup: CDR1 MNHEY, CDR2 SVGAGI. This CDR3 is 15 amino acids long. Trimming removed 4 bases at V and 3 bases at J, with 16 bases between. The CDR3 DNA reads TGTGCCAGCAGTTCGAGTGTCCTGACGGGCTACGAGCAGTACTTC. Its protein product is CASSSSVLTGYEQYF.

The chain joins TRBV5-5 to TRBJ2-5; 10 positions match TRBD2. Germline-derived CDR1 and CDR2 are SGHKS and YYEKEE (reference sequence). V shed 0 bases, J shed 2 bases, and the junction held 4 bases outside the gene matches. The CDR3 length is 16 residues. CDR3 residues: CASSLGLAGVQETQYF. In nucleotides, the CDR3 is TGTGCCAGCAGCTTGGGCCTAGCGGGGGTGCAAGAGACCCAGTACTTC. The whole variable domain, filled in from reference TRBV5-5 and TRBJ2-5, reads DAGVTQSPTHLIKTRGQQVTLRCSPISGHKSVSWYQQVLGQGPQFIFQYYEKEERGRGNFPDRFSARQFPNYSSELNVNALLLGDSALYLCASSLGLAGVQETQYFGPGTRLLVL.

The DNA of the CDR3 is TGTGCCAGCTCACCACAAGGACAGACTTCGTATTACTTC. It yields the protein CASSPQGQTSYYF. This chain uses TRBV18 with TRBJ2-4, with TRBD1 as a possible D gene (6 bases). Between the trimmed V and J ends, which lost 1 base and 16 bases, there was a span of 17 bases. CDR1 KGHSH and CDR2 LQKENI come from the germline V gene. The CDR3 has 13 residues.

The J gene is TRBJ2-7, the V gene TRBV19; TRBD1 matches 9 bases. The junction had 7 bases not matched to a gene; V was cut back by 5 bases and J by 5 bases. CDR1 LNHDA and CDR2 SQIVND come from the germline V gene (reference sequence). CDR3 size: 14 residues. The CDR3 DNA sequence: TGTGCCAGTAGTGGCGGACAGGGGAGGGACGAGCAGTACTTC. Its translation: CASSGGQGRDEQYF.

CDR3 in amino acids: CASSQDMGLSYEQYF. As DNA, the CDR3 is TGCGCCAGCAGCCAAGACATGGGCCTTTCCTACGAGCAGTACTTC. The chain uses TRBV4-1 and TRBJ2-7, with D uncertain. V was pared by 0 bases and J by 1 base, with 10 bases between. The CDR3 consists of 15 residues. Germline-derived CDR1 and CDR2 are MGHRA and YSYEKL.

CDR3 nucleotide sequence: TGTGCCAGCAGTTTATCAGACAGGGCCGAGCAGTACTTC. Translated, it gives CASSLSDRAEQYF. This chain uses TRBV27 with TRBJ2-7; 7 bases agree with TRBD1. The CDR3 has 13 amino acids. Trimming at V came to 0 bases and at J to 6 bases, leaving 2 bases not matched to a gene. Germline V lookup: CDR1 MNHEY, CDR2 SMNVEV (reference sequence).

The chain recombines TRBV28 with TRBJ2-3; possible D gene TRBD2, 6 bases. The germline V gene encodes CDR1 MDHEN and CDR2 SYDVKM. V was clipped by 6 bases and J by 5 bases, with 18 bases between them. The CDR3 consists of 15 residues. Written as DNA, the CDR3 is TGTGCCAGCAGGCATAGCGGCCCTCAGAGAGATACGCAGTATTTT. As protein: CASRHSGPQRDTQYF.

The chain joins TRBV5-1 to TRBJ2-7, with D uncertain. The CDR3 length is 12 residues. The germline CDR1 and CDR2 sequences are SGHRS and YFSETQ. V lost 5 bases and J 4 bases, leaving 10 bases between the germline ends. The CDR3 loop reads CASSLRSYEQYF. The DNA for the CDR3 is TGCGCCAGCAGTCTTCGGTCTTACGAGCAGTACTTC.

This chain joins TRBV7-9 and TRBJ2-7, with TRBD2 matching 8 bases. After removal of 1 base from V and 7 bases from J, the junction contained 6 bases not matched to a gene. This CDR3 spans 14 amino acids. CDR1 is SEHNR and CDR2 is FQNEAQ in the germline V gene (reference sequence). For the CDR3, the DNA is TGTGCCAGCAGCTTAGGGACTAGCCCCTTGGAGCAGTACTTC. Protein: CASSLGTSPLEQYF.

The J gene is TRBJ2-7, the V gene TRBV6-1, with 12 bases lining up with TRBD2. The CDR3 has 15 amino acids. J was trimmed by 4 bases and V by 1 base; bases with no gene match: 2. Germline V gives CDR1 MNHNS, CDR2 SASEGT. In DNA form, the CDR3 reads TGTGCCAGCAGTGAAGGACTAGCGGGAGTGTACGAGCAGTACTTC. Translated, it gives CASSEGLAGVYEQYF.

The chain links TRBV5-1 to TRBJ2-2; D is possibly TRBD1 (6 bases). Germline V gene sequence: CDR1 SGHRS, CDR2 YFSETQ. V dropped 4 bases and J dropped 5 bases, with 12 bases sitting between them. The CDR3 extends over 14 amino acids. The CDR3 nucleotides read TGCGCCAGCAGCCAGGACGGGACAACCGGGGAGCTGTTTTTT. Amino acid sequence: CASSQDGTTGELFF.

This chain links TRBV27 with TRBJ1-2, with D perhaps matching TRBD1 (5 bases). Germline V gene lookup returns CDR1 MNHEY and CDR2 SMNVEV (reference sequence). This CDR3 is built from 13 residues. V was trimmed by 6 bases and J by 4 bases, leaving 12 bases between them. The CDR3 reads CASSMGGSYGYTF. DNA for the CDR3: TGTGCCAGCAGCATGGGGGGGAGCTATGGCTACACCTTC.

V gene TRBV29-1 combines with J gene TRBJ2-7; weak D call: TRBD2 (5 bases). The V and J ends lost 4 bases and 2 bases respectively, with 9 bases between them. The CDR3 spans 12 residues. CDR1 and CDR2 (germline): SQVTM, ANQGSEA. The CDR3 DNA sequence: TGCAGCGTTGGGGAGAGGCCCTACGAGCAGTACTTC. Its translation: CSVGERPYEQYF.

The V call is TRBV30, the J call TRBJ2-7; 8 bases line up with TRBD1. The CDR3 is made up of 12 amino acids. CDR1 and CDR2 (germline): GTSNPN, SVGIG (reference sequence). In nucleotides, the CDR3 is TGTGCTGTTGTGGACAGGGAGTCCGAGCAGTACTTC. Protein product: CAVVDRESEQYF.

This chain connects TRBV7-9 to TRBJ2-2, with TRBD2 as a possible D gene (6 bases). Trimming shortened V by 5 bases and J by 7 bases, and 8 bases separated the two germline ends. CDR1 is SEHNR and CDR2 is FQNEAQ in the germline V gene (reference sequence). The CDR3 consists of 12 residues. The CDR3 region is CASSQTSGELFF. For the CDR3, the DNA is TGTGCCAGCAGCCAGACTAGCGGGGAGCTGTTTTTT.